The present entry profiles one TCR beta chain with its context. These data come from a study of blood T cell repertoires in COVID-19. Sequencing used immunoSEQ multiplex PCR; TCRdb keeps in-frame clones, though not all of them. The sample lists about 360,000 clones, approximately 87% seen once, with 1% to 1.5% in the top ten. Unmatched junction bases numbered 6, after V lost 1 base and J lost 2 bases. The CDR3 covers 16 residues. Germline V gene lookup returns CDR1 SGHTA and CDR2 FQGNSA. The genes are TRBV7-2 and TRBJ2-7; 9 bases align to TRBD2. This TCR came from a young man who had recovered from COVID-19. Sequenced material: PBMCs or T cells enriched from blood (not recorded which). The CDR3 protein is CASSLGSSGATYEQYF. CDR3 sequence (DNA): TGTGCCAGCAGCTTAGGTTCTAGCGGGGCAACCTACGAGCAGTACTTC.